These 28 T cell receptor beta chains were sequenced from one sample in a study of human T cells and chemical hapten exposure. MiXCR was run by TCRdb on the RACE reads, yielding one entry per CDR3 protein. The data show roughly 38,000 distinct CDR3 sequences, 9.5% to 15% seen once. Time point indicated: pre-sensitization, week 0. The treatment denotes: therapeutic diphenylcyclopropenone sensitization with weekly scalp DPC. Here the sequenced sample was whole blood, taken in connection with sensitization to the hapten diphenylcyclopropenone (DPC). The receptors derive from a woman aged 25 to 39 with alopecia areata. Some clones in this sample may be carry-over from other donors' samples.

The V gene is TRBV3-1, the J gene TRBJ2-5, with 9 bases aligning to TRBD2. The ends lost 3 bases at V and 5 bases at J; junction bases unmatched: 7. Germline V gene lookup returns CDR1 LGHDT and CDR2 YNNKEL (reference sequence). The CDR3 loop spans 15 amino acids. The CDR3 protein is CASSQVSGSYETQYF. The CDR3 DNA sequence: TGTGCCAGCAGCCAGGTTAGCGGGAGTTATGAGACCCAGTACTTC.

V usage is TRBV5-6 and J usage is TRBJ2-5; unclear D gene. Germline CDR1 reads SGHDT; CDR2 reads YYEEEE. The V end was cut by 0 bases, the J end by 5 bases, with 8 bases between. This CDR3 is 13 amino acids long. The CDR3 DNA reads TGTGCCAGCAGCTTGGGGCTCTGGGAGACCCAGTACTTC. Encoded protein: CASSLGLWETQYF.

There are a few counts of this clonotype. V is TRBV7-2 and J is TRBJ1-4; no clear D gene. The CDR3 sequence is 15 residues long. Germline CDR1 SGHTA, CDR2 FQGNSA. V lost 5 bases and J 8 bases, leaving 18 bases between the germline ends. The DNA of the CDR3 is TGTGCCAGCAGCCCCCCCGGCGCGTTTGGGGAAAAACTGTTTTTT. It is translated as CASSPPGAFGEKLFF. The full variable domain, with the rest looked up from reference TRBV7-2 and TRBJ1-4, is GAGVSQSPSNKVTEKGKDVELRCDPISGHTALYWYRQSLGQGLEFLIYFQGNSAPDKSGLPSDRFSAERTGGSVSTLTIQRTQQEDSAVYLCASSPPGAFGEKLFFGSGTQLSVL.

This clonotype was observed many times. CDR3 DNA sequence: TGTGCCAGCCGCCGGGACAGGGGTGATCGGCCCCAGCATTTT. This encodes CASRRDRGDRPQHF. The chain uses TRBV27 and TRBJ1-5; the match to TRBD1 covers 10 bases. Germline V CDR1 and CDR2: MNHEY, SMNVEV (reference sequence). The V and J ends lost 8 bases and 9 bases, in that order; junction bases with no gene match: 10. The CDR3 extends over 14 amino acids.

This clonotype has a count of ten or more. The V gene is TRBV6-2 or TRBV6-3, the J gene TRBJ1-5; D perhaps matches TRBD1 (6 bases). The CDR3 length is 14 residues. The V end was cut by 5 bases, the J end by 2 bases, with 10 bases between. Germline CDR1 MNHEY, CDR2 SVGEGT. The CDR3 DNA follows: TGTGCCAGCAGTATTCCAGGGGGCAATCAGCCCCAGCATTTT. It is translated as CASSIPGGNQPQHF.

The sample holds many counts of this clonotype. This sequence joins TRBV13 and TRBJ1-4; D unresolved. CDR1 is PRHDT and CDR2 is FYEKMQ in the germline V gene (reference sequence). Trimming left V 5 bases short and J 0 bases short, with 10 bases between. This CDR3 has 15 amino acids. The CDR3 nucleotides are TGTGCCAGCAGCATTCGACATCCAACTAATGAAAAACTGTTTTTT. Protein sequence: CASSIRHPTNEKLFF.

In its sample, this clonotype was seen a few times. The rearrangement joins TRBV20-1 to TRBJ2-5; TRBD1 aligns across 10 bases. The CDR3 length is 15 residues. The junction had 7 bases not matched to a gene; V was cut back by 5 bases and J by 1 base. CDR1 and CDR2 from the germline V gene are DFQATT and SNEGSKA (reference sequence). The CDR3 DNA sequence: TGCAGTGCTTTCCCCCGGGACAGGGGCCAAGAGACCCAGTACTTC. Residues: CSAFPRDRGQETQYF.

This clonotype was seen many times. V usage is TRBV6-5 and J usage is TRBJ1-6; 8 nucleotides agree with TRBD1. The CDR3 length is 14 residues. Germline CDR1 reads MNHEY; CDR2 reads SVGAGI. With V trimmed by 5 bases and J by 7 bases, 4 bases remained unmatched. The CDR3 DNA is TGTGCCAGCAGTCACGGACAGGGAAATTCACCCCTCCACTTT. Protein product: CASSHGQGNSPLHF.

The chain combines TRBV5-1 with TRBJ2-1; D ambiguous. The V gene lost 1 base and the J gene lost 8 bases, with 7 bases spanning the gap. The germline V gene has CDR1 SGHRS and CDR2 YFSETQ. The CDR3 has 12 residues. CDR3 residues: CASSLPGHEQFF. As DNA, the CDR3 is TGCGCCAGCAGCTTGCCGGGCCATGAGCAGTTCTTC.

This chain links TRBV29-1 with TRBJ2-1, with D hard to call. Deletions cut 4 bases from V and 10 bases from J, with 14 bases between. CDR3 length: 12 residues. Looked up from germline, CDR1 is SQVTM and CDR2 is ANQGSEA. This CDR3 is CSVVLVVNEQFF. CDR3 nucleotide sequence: TGCAGCGTTGTTTTGGTAGTTAACGAGCAGTTCTTC.

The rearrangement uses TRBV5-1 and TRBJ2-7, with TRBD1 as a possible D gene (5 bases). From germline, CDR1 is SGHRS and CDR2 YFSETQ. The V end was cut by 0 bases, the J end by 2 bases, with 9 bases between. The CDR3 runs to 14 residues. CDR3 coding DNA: TGCGCCAGCAGCTTGGTACAGGCTGCCTACGAGCAGTACTTC. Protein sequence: CASSLVQAAYEQYF.

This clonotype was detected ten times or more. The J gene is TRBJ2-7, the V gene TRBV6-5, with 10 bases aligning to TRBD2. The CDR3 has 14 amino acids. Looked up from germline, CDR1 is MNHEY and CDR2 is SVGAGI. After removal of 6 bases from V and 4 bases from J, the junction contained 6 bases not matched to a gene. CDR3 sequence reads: CASRLKREGYEQYF. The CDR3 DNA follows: TGTGCCAGCAGGCTGAAGCGGGAGGGGTACGAGCAGTACTTC.

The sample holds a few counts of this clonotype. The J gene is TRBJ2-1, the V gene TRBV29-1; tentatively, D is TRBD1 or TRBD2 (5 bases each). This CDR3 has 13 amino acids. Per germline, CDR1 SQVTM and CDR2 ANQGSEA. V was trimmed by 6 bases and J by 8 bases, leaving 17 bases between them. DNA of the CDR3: TGCAGCGTCATGGGTCCAGGGCGGGATGAGCAGTTCTTC. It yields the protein CSVMGPGRDEQFF.

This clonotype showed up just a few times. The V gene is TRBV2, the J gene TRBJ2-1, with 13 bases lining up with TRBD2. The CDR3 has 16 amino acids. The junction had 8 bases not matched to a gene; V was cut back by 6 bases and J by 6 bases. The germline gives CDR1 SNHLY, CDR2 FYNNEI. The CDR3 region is CASRLGGLAGINEQFF. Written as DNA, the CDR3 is TGTGCCAGCAGATTAGGGGGACTAGCGGGAATCAATGAGCAGTTCTTC.

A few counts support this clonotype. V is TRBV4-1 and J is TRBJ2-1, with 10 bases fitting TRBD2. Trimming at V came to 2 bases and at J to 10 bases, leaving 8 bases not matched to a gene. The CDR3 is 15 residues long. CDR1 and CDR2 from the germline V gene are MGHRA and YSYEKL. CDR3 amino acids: CASSQRTSGGQEQFF. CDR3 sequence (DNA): TGCGCCAGCAGCCAAAGGACTAGCGGAGGTCAGGAGCAGTTCTTC.

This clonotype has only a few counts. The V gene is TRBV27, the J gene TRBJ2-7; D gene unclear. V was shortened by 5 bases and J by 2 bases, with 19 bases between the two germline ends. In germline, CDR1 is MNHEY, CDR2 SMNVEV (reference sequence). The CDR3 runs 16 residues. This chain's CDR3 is CASSATPKPAAYEQYF. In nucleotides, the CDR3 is TGTGCCAGCAGTGCCACGCCTAAGCCCGCGGCCTACGAGCAGTACTTC.

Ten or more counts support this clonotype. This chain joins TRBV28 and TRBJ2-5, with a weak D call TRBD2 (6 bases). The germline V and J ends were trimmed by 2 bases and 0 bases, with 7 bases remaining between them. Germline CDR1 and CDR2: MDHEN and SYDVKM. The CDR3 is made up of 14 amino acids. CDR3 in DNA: TGTGCCAGCAGTTTAGCGGGGAACCAAGAGACCCAGTACTTC. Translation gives CASSLAGNQETQYF.

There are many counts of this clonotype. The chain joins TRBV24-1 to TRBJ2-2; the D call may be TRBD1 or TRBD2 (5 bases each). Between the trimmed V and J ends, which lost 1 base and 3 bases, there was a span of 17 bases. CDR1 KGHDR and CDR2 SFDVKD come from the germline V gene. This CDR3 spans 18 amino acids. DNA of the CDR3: TGTGCCACCAGTGATTTAAATCGGGGCCCCCCGGACACCGGGGAGCTGTTTTTT. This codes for CATSDLNRGPPDTGELFF.

The CDR3 sequence: CAIKDEETQYF. The CDR3 bases are TGTGCCATCAAAGATGAAGAGACCCAGTACTTC. V and J are TRBV3-1 and TRBJ2-5; D remains ambiguous. Germline loops: CDR1 LGHDT, CDR2 YNNKEL (reference sequence). The CDR3 totals 11 residues. Deletions cut 10 bases from V and 3 bases from J, with 9 bases between.

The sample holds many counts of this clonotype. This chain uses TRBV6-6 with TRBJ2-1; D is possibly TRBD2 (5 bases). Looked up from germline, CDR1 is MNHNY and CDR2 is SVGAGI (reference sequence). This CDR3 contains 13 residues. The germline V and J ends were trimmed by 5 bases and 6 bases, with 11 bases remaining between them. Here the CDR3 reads CASSLRERNEQFF. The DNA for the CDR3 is TGTGCCAGCAGTCTAAGGGAGCGCAATGAGCAGTTCTTC.

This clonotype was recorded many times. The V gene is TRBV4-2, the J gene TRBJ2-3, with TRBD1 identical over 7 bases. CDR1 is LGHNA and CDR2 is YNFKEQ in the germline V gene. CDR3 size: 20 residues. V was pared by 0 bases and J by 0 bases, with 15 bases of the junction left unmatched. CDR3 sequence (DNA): TGTGCCAGCAGCCAAGACCTCAACCCGAACAGGGGCGCGAGCACAGATACGCAGTATTTT. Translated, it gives CASSQDLNPNRGASTDTQYF.

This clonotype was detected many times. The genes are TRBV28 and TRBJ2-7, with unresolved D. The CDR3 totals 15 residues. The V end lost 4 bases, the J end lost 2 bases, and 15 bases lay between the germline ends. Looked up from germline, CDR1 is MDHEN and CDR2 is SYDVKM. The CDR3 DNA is TGTGCCAGCAGTTCGCCGCCCGTCTCGACCTACGAGCAGTACTTC. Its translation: CASSSPPVSTYEQYF.

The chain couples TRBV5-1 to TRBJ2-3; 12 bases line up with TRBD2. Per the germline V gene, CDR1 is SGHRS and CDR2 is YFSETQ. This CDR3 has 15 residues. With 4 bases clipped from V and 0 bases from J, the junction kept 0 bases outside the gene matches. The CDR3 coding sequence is TGCGCCAGCAGCGGGACTAGCGGGAGCACAGATACGCAGTATTTT. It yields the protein CASSGTSGSTDTQYF.

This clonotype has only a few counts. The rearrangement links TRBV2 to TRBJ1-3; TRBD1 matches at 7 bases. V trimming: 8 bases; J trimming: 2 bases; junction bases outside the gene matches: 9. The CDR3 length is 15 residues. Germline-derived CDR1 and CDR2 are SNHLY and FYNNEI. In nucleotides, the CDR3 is TGTGCCAGCCGGGACAGTCCTGATCCTGGAAACACCATATATTTT. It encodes CASRDSPDPGNTIYF. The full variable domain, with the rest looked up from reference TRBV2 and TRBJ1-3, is EPEVTQTPSHQVTQMGQEVILRCVPISNHLYFYWYRQILGQKVEFLVSFYNNEISEKSEIFDDQFSVERPDGSNFTLKIRSTKLEDSAMYFCASRDSPDPGNTIYFGEGSWLTVV.

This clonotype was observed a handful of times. CDR3 sequence reads: CASSSKPGLAGSGEQFF. CDR3 coding DNA: TGTGCCAGCAGCTCCAAGCCAGGACTAGCGGGCAGCGGTGAGCAGTTCTTC. The chain links TRBV6-5 to TRBJ2-1, with 11 positions matching TRBD2. The germline V gene has CDR1 MNHEY and CDR2 SVGAGI. J lost 9 bases, V lost 6 bases, and 16 bases had no gene match. The CDR3 is 17 residues long.

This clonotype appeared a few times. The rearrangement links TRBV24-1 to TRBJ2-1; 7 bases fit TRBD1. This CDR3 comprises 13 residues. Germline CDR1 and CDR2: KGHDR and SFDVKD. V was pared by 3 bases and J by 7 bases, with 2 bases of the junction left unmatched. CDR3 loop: CATSDPTGNEQFF. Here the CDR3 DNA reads TGTGCCACCAGTGATCCGACAGGGAATGAGCAGTTCTTC.

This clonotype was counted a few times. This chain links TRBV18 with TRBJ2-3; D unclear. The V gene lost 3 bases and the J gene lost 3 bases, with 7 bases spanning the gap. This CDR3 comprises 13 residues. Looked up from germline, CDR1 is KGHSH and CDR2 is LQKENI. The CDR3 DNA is TGTGCCAGCTCACCGCAACGTACAGATACGCAGTATTTT. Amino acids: CASSPQRTDTQYF.

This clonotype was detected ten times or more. The CDR3 loop is CASSQGDYEQYF. In DNA, the CDR3 is TGTGCCAGCAGCCAGGGGGACTACGAGCAGTACTTC. The rearrangement links TRBV11-3 to TRBJ2-7, with 7 bases matching TRBD1. Unmatched junction bases numbered 1, after V lost 5 bases and J lost 3 bases. The CDR3 length is 12 residues. Germline V CDR1 and CDR2: SGHNT, YENEEA. The variable domain in full, completed from reference TRBV11-3 and TRBJ2-7, reads EAGVVQSPRYKIIEKKQPVAFWCNPISGHNTLYWYLQNLGQGPELLIRYENEEAVDDSQLPKDRFSAERLKGVDSTLKIQPAELGDSAVYLCASSQGDYEQYFGPGTRLTVT.